Presented here are 30 T cell receptor beta chains from one specimen sequenced in a study of blood T cell repertoires in COVID-19. The repertoire was sequenced with immunoSEQ multiplex PCR; TCRdb's copy has only in-frame clones and lacks some. Altogether 250,000 to 350,000 clones are present, more than 80% being singletons, with the ten largest covering 3%. The sequencing input was peripheral blood. Receptor source: a woman in her thirties with active or convalescent COVID-19.

V usage is TRBV5-1 and J usage is TRBJ1-3; the D gene is possibly TRBD1 (6 bases). The V gene lost 3 bases and the J gene lost 0 bases, with 13 bases spanning the gap. The germline V gene has CDR1 SGHRS and CDR2 YFSETQ. The CDR3 covers 16 residues. The CDR3 sequence: CASSYRDLSSGNTIYF. DNA of the CDR3: TGCGCCAGCAGCTACAGGGATTTAAGCTCTGGAAACACCATATATTTT.

The V call is TRBV7-9, the J call TRBJ2-7, with D unresolved. This CDR3 has 12 residues. Trimming took 5 bases from V and 6 from J, leaving 11 bases between them. The V gene's germline CDR1 is SEHNR and CDR2 FQNEAQ (reference sequence). DNA of the CDR3: TGTGCCAGCAGCCCTTCCCCCTCCGAGCAGTACTTC. Amino acid sequence: CASSPSPSEQYF. The full variable domain, with the rest looked up from reference TRBV7-9 and TRBJ2-7, is DTGVSQNPRHKITKRGQNVTFRCDPISEHNRLYWYRQTLGQGPEFLTYFQNEAQLEKSRLLSDRFSAERPKGSFSTLEIQRTEQGDSAMYLCASSPSPSEQYFGPGTRLTVT.

The rearrangement joins TRBV6-5 to TRBJ1-6; weak D call: TRBD1 (6 bases). With 6 bases removed from V and 9 bases from J, the gap between germline ends came to 12 bases. The CDR3 is 13 residues long. Per the germline V gene, CDR1 is MNHEY and CDR2 is SVGAGI. In DNA form, the CDR3 reads TGTGCCAGCAGGGGACACTGGAGTTCACCCCTCCACTTT. Protein: CASRGHWSSPLHF.

This clone was detected once. The V gene is TRBV30, the J gene TRBJ1-5; TRBD1 is a possible D gene (6 bases). CDR1 is GTSNPN and CDR2 is SVGIG in the germline V gene (reference sequence). V dropped 5 bases and J dropped 4 bases, with 12 bases sitting between them. There are 13 residues in the CDR3. The CDR3 sequence: CAWGLRGNQPQHF. CDR3 coding DNA: TGTGCCTGGGGGCTTAGGGGGAATCAGCCCCAGCATTTT.

By sample fraction, this clone is medium-sized. V gene TRBV5-6 combines with J gene TRBJ1-1; D might be TRBD1 (5 bases). V lost 0 bases and J 3 bases, leaving 15 bases between the germline ends. The CDR3 has 16 amino acids. Germline assignment: CDR1 SGHDT and CDR2 YYEEEE. The CDR3 reads CASSLGHRGEYTEAFF. The CDR3 nucleotides read TGTGCCAGCAGCTTGGGTCATCGGGGGGAGTACACTGAAGCTTTCTTT.

V gene TRBV24-1 combines with J gene TRBJ2-1; D ambiguous. Per germline, CDR1 KGHDR and CDR2 SFDVKD. This CDR3 has 15 amino acids. The V end was cut by 1 base, the J end by 0 bases, with 6 bases between. The CDR3 coding sequence is TGTGCCACCAGTGATTTCGGTAGCTCCTACAATGAGCAGTTCTTC. Protein sequence: CATSDFGSSYNEQFF.

The chain couples TRBV5-1 to TRBJ2-7; D is perhaps TRBD2 (6 bases). The CDR3 covers 14 residues. With 0 bases removed from V and 3 bases from J, the gap between germline ends came to 10 bases. Germline values: CDR1 SGHRS, CDR2 YFSETQ. DNA of the CDR3: TGCGCCAGCAGCTTGGCGGGGACTCGCTACGAGCAGTACTTC. This encodes CASSLAGTRYEQYF.

The rearrangement uses TRBV10-3 and TRBJ1-6; 10 nucleotides match TRBD1. CDR1 is ENHRY and CDR2 is SYGVKD in the germline V gene. After removal of 4 bases from V and 7 bases from J, the junction contained 4 bases not matched to a gene. The CDR3 has 15 residues. The CDR3: CAISAGTGDNSPLHF. CDR3 DNA sequence: TGTGCCATCAGTGCAGGGACAGGGGACAATTCACCCCTCCACTTT.

The V call is TRBV28, the J call TRBJ1-2; TRBD1 agrees at 8 bases. V lost 8 bases and J lost 4; bases outside the gene matches: 12. The CDR3 is 15 residues long. In germline, CDR1 is MDHEN, CDR2 SYDVKM. The CDR3 loop is CASRDRIQTGYGYTF. The CDR3 nucleotides read TGTGCCAGCCGGGACAGGATACAAACGGGCTATGGCTACACCTTC.

This clone has only a few counts. The V gene is TRBV30, the J gene TRBJ1-2; D uncertain. The ends were cut back, 2 bases at V and 2 bases at J, with 6 bases in the middle. The CDR3 totals 12 residues. Germline V gene data show CDR1 as GTSNPN and CDR2 as SVGIG (reference sequence). The CDR3 DNA follows: TGTGCCTGGAGTATCCAGAACTATGGCTACACCTTC. It translates to CAWSIQNYGYTF.

Comments on this clone: It may be a read error: a sequence one base away is much more abundant. The rearrangement joins TRBV6-1 to TRBJ2-5; the match to TRBD2 covers 11 bases. V lost 3 bases and J lost 4; bases outside the gene matches: 4. There are 15 residues in the CDR3. CDR1 and CDR2 from the germline V gene are MNHNS and SASEGT. The chain's CDR3 is CASSDLAGGPETQYF. The CDR3 coding sequence is TGTGCCAGCAGTGATTTAGCGGGGGGGCCAGAGACCCAGTACTTC.

This clone was seen once. CDR3 bases: TGCGCCAGCAGAGAAGGAGATCCCAATCTCGAGCAGTACTTC. This encodes CASREGDPNLEQYF. The chain uses TRBV5-1 and TRBJ2-7; no clear D gene. Germline CDR1 and CDR2: SGHRS and YFSETQ. The CDR3 runs 14 residues. With 5 bases removed from V and 6 bases from J, the gap between germline ends came to 18 bases.

V gene TRBV27 combines with J gene TRBJ1-1, with 7 bases aligning to TRBD1. Germline trimming cut 6 bases from V and 1 base from J; bases unmatched to any gene: 5. Germline CDR1 reads MNHEY; CDR2 reads SMNVEV (reference sequence). The CDR3 is 14 amino acids. The CDR3 protein is CASRHDRENTEAFF. CDR3 nucleotide sequence: TGTGCCAGCAGGCATGACAGGGAGAACACTGAAGCTTTCTTT.

The chain couples TRBV5-1 to TRBJ1-1; 7 nucleotides align to TRBD1. Germline V gene data show CDR1 as SGHRS and CDR2 as YFSETQ. The CDR3 runs 15 residues. The V segment lost 3 bases and the J segment 4 bases; nucleotides outside the gene matches: 9. The CDR3 loop is CASSSSITGATEAFF. CDR3 sequence (DNA): TGCGCCAGCAGCTCCTCAATCACAGGGGCCACTGAAGCTTTCTTT.

The V and J genes are TRBV28 and TRBJ2-7; TRBD1 aligns across 8 bases. With V trimmed by 5 bases and J by 2 bases, 8 bases remained unmatched. Germline lookup yields CDR1 MDHEN and CDR2 SYDVKM. The CDR3 is made up of 15 amino acids. The CDR3 loop is CASSPPGQATYEQYF. The CDR3 DNA reads as TGTGCCAGCAGTCCGCCGGGACAGGCCACCTACGAGCAGTACTTC.

This clone appeared once. The chain has TRBV30 and TRBJ1-6, with TRBD1 as a possible D gene (5 bases). The V gene's germline CDR1 is GTSNPN and CDR2 SVGIG (reference sequence). Trimming took 2 bases from V and 11 from J, leaving 22 bases between them. The CDR3 is 16 residues long. The CDR3 DNA follows: TGTGCCTGGAGTCCTCGGACGGGACTGGTTCGGACACCCCTCCACTTT. It translates to CAWSPRTGLVRTPLHF.

This clone has a handful of counts. The chain has TRBV6-2 or TRBV6-3 and TRBJ1-2; D possibly corresponds to TRBD1 (5 bases). Germline loops: CDR1 MNHEY, CDR2 SVGEGT. CDR3 length: 12 residues. Trimming stripped 2 bases from V and 8 bases from J, with 9 bases between. The DNA for the CDR3 is TGTGCCAGCAGTTACAGGGGTGCGGGCTACACCTTC. Protein product: CASSYRGAGYTF.

The rearrangement uses TRBV5-1 and TRBJ2-1; D is possibly TRBD2 (6 bases). CDR1 is SGHRS and CDR2 is YFSETQ in the germline V gene. The V end was cut by 0 bases, the J end by 5 bases, with 12 bases between. This CDR3 contains 15 residues. DNA of the CDR3: TGCGCCAGCAGCTTGGGCCGGGGAGGTCACAATGAGCAGTTCTTC. It is translated as CASSLGRGGHNEQFF.

This chain connects TRBV7-2 to TRBJ1-5, with TRBD1 identical over 8 bases. Germline lookup yields CDR1 SGHTA and CDR2 FQGNSA. The CDR3 consists of 16 residues. V lost 3 bases to trimming and J lost 0 bases; unmatched junction nucleotides: 4. The CDR3 DNA reads TGTGCCAGCAGCTTCCTGACAGGGGTTAGCAATCAGCCCCAGCATTTT. Protein sequence: CASSFLTGVSNQPQHF. The entire variable domain, with the rest obtained from reference TRBV7-2 and TRBJ1-5, is as follows: GAGVSQSPSNKVTEKGKDVELRCDPISGHTALYWYRQSLGQGLEFLIYFQGNSAPDKSGLPSDRFSAERTGGSVSTLTIQRTQQEDSAVYLCASSFLTGVSNQPQHFGDGTRLSIL.

The rearrangement joins TRBV4-2 to TRBJ2-3; tentative D call: TRBD1 (5 bases). The V end was cut by 5 bases, the J end by 0 bases, with 12 bases between. The V gene's germline CDR1 is LGHNA and CDR2 YNFKEQ. The CDR3 runs to 15 residues. This chain's CDR3 is CASSSQTASTDTQYF. For the CDR3, the DNA is TGTGCCAGCAGCTCCCAGACAGCAAGCACAGATACGCAGTATTTT.

The chain uses TRBV6-5 and TRBJ2-7; 9 bases are shared with TRBD1. The germline CDR1 and CDR2 sequences are MNHEY and SVGAGI. J gave up 4 bases and V 5 bases, and 6 bases lay outside the gene matches. This CDR3 spans 14 amino acids. This chain's CDR3 is CASSLGQGSYEQYF. The CDR3 bases are TGTGCCAGCAGTCTGGGACAGGGTAGTTACGAGCAGTACTTC.

The chain joins TRBV7-8 to TRBJ2-7, with a possible D match to TRBD1 (5 bases). Trimming removed 1 base from V and 4 bases from J, with 11 bases in between. The CDR3 consists of 14 residues. Germline-derived CDR1 and CDR2 are SGHVS and FQNEAQ. The CDR3 region is CASSLGSGQYEQYF. Here the CDR3 DNA reads TGTGCCAGCAGCTTAGGATCAGGGCAGTACGAGCAGTACTTC.

The V gene is TRBV10-3, the J gene TRBJ1-1; D ambiguous. This CDR3 is built from 13 residues. Trimming removed 4 bases from V and 1 base from J, with 7 bases in between. Germline V CDR1 and CDR2: ENHRY, SYGVKD. Here the CDR3 reads CAISGHKNTEAFF. The CDR3 DNA sequence: TGTGCCATCAGTGGGCACAAGAACACTGAAGCTTTCTTT.

The V gene is TRBV7-2, the J gene TRBJ2-1, with D possibly being TRBD2 (7 bases). Germline loops: CDR1 SGHTA, CDR2 FQGNSA. CDR3 length: 16 residues. V was clipped by 2 bases and J by 5 bases, with 16 bases between them. CDR3 residues: CASSLSRGAANNEQFF. CDR3 coding DNA: TGTGCCAGCAGCTTAAGTCGGGGGGCCGCAAACAATGAGCAGTTCTTC.

The chain employs TRBV5-4 and TRBJ2-5, with 14 positions matching TRBD2. Per the germline V gene, CDR1 is SGHNT and CDR2 is YYREEE (reference sequence). The CDR3 totals 17 residues. With 4 bases clipped from V and 2 bases from J, the junction kept 7 bases outside the gene matches. DNA of the CDR3: TGTGCCAGCAGCCCCCGGACTAGCGGGGGGTGGCAAGAGACCCAGTACTTC. This encodes CASSPRTSGGWQETQYF. Supplemented by reference TRBV5-4 and TRBJ2-5, the full variable domain reads ETGVTQSPTHLIKTRGQQVTLRCSSQSGHNTVSWYQQALGQGPQFIFQYYREEENGRGNFPPRFSGLQFPNYSSELNVNALELDDSALYLCASSPRTSGGWQETQYFGPGTRLLVL.

This chain links TRBV2 with TRBJ2-7, with 7 positions matching TRBD1. CDR3 length: 12 residues. The junction had 3 bases not matched to a gene; V was cut back by 8 bases and J by 2 bases. The germline V gene encodes CDR1 SNHLY and CDR2 FYNNEI. CDR3: CASGQVAYEQYF. The CDR3 DNA is TGTGCCAGCGGACAGGTAGCCTACGAGCAGTACTTC. Drawing the rest from reference TRBV2 and TRBJ2-7, the complete variable domain is EPEVTQTPSHQVTQMGQEVILRCVPISNHLYFYWYRQILGQKVEFLVSFYNNEISEKSEIFDDQFSVERPDGSNFTLKIRSTKLEDSAMYFCASGQVAYEQYFGPGTRLTVT.

The count of this clone is one. The sample holds other DNA sequences that translate to the same CDR3. CDR3 in amino acids: CASSLGQGARRFEAFF. CDR3 nucleotides: TGTGCCAGTAGCCTCGGACAGGGTGCTCGTCGATTTGAAGCTTTCTTT. The chain recombines TRBV19 with TRBJ1-1; the match to TRBD1 covers 8 bases. CDR3 length equals 16 residues. Per germline, CDR1 LNHDA and CDR2 SQIVND (reference sequence). J lost 7 bases, V lost 6 bases, and 16 bases had no gene match.

This chain links TRBV24-1 with TRBJ1-2; TRBD1 aligns across 10 bases. J lost 4 bases, V lost 4 bases, and 5 bases had no gene match. The CDR3 spans 15 residues. Germline CDR1 is KGHDR and CDR2 is SFDVKD. The CDR3 DNA reads TGTGCCACCAGTGACCCCAGGACAGGGGGCTATGGCTACACCTTC. It specifies CATSDPRTGGYGYTF.

V usage is TRBV5-4 and J usage is TRBJ1-2, with D possibly being TRBD1 (6 bases). Germline CDR1 and CDR2: SGHNT and YYREEE (reference sequence). The length of the CDR3 is 14 residues. V was clipped by 4 bases and J by 7 bases, with 17 bases between them. CDR3 in amino acids: CASSPENHRVGYTF. For the CDR3, the DNA is TGTGCCAGCAGCCCCGAGAACCACAGGGTTGGCTACACCTTC.

The genes are TRBV27 and TRBJ2-6, with 10 bases matching TRBD1. This CDR3 is built from 17 residues. Trimming cost V 5 bases and J 0 bases; bases outside gene matches: 4. Germline V gene sequence: CDR1 MNHEY, CDR2 SMNVEV (reference sequence). As DNA, the CDR3 is TGTGCCAGCAGTCTCCGGACAGGGGGCTCTGGGGCCAACGTCCTGACTTTC. Protein sequence: CASSLRTGGSGANVLTF. Looking up the rest from reference TRBV27 and TRBJ2-6 gives the full variable domain: EAQVTQNPRYLITVTGKKLTVTCSQNMNHEYMSWYRQDPGLGLRQIYYSMNVEVTDKGDVPEGYKVSRKEKRNFPLILESPSPNQTSLYFCASSLRTGGSGANVLTFGAGSRLTVL.